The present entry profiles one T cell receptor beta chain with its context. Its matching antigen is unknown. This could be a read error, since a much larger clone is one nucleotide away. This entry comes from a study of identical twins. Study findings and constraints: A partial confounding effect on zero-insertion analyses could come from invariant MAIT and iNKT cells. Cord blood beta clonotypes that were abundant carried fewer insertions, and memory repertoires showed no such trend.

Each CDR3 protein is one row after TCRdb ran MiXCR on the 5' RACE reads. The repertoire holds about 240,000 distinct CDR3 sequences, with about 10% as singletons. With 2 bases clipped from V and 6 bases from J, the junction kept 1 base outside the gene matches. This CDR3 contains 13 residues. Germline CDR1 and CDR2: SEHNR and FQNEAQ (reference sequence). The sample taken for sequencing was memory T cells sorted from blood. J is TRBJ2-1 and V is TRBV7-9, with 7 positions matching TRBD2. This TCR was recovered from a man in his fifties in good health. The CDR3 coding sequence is TGTGCCAGCAGCTTACGGACTAGCAATGAGCAGTTCTTC. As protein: CASSLRTSNEQFF.